This T cell receptor (beta chain) was retrieved from a study of cytomegalovirus exposure and HLA in healthy donors. About the research overall: Some 85 million unique TCRs, all from HLA-typed donors, were included in an early release of the data.

Vbeta (60) and Jbeta (13) primers were used in the PCR. Assay: immunoSEQ multiplex PCR; the TCRdb copy retains only in-frame clones and omits some. In total, the table holds 65,000 to 90,000 clones. Whole-study results and caveats: Based on reports, TCR beta sequences accurately predicted HLA-A and HLA-B alleles for most subjects. As a later analysis revealed, most CMV-associated TCR beta chains appeared HLA-restricted.

Germline V gene data show CDR1 as SGHDN and CDR2 as FVKESK. The CDR3 is made up of 16 amino acids. Trimming removed 5 bases from V and 1 base from J, with 17 bases in between. Of note for this clone: Its target is not known.

The genes are TRBV14 and TRBJ1-1; D unresolved. Sequenced input: PBMCs. This receptor was taken from a female donor in good health and CMV-seropositive. CDR3 loop: CASSARFGQENTEAFF. CDR3 bases: TGTGCCAGCAGCGCTCGGTTTGGGCAGGAGAACACTGAAGCTTTCTTT.